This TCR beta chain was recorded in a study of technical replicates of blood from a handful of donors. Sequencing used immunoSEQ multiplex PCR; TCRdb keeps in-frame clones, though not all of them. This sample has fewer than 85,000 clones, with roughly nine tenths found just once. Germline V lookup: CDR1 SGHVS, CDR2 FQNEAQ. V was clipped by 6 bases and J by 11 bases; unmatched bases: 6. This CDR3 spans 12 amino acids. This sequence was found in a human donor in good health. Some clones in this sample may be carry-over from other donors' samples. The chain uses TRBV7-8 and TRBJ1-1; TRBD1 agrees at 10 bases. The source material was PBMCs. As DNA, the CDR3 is TGTGCCAGCAGTTGGACAGGGGGTATCGCTTTCTTT. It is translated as CASSWTGGIAFF.